This T cell receptor (beta chain) emerged from a study of T-cell reconstitution after alpha-beta-depleted transplantation in children. Trimming cost V 6 bases and J 2 bases; bases outside gene matches: 8. Germline CDR1 and CDR2: SGHTS and YDEGEE. The CDR3 totals 15 residues. Points from the study as a whole: T-cell counts and diversity at one year post-transplant came mainly from newly produced T cells.

This clonotype came up a few times. Its matching antigen is unknown. Using unique molecular identifiers, the investigators prepared the TCRbeta library. MiXCR, applied by TCRdb to the PCR reads, yields one record per CDR3 protein. The data hold a few hundred thousand distinct CDR3 sequences, with 43% observed a single time. V usage is TRBV5-8 and J usage is TRBJ1-3; 7 nucleotides align to TRBD1. Source: PBMCs, taken before TCRalphabeta/CD19-depleted stem cell transplant. This receptor was obtained from a girl aged 2 to 9 with aplastic anemia, due to receive a stem cell transplant. Here the CDR3 reads CASNTRDSTGNTIYF. For the CDR3, the DNA is TGTGCCAGCAACACCAGGGACAGCACTGGAAACACCATATATTTT.